Detailed here is one T cell receptor beta chain. It has no known antigen specificity. This probably arose from a read error, given a far larger clone one base away. Every patient had bone marrow sampled at the time of active disease. Bone marrow mononuclear cells were isolated by Ficoll-Hypaque density gradient centrifugation. Myeloma plasma cells were removed and CD138-negative cells were collected by negative selection after labeling with CD138 magnetic microbeads on a MACS separator. Flow cytometry with CD138 antibodies on an Attune NxT was used to check how pure the isolated cells were. Total RNA was extracted using TRIzol reagent and was quantified on a NanoDrop spectrophotometer. Paired RNA-seq and IR-seq were performed on each patient's CD138-negative bone marrow sample. This specimen belongs to a study of read filtering for tumor transcriptome and immune sequencing (dated by TCRdb to the early 2020s). Background for the entire study: Of the patients in the cohort, 16 to 20 were male and 14 were female, and their mean age was 65.9 years, with a range of roughly 40 to 80. By revised international staging, 8 or 9 patients were R-ISS I, under 20 were R-ISS II and over 5 were R-ISS III. After DNase treatment, whole-transcriptome libraries were prepared with the TruSeq RNA Access Library Prep Kit. Per sample, about 4.05 to 10.27 million TCR-region mapped reads were obtained with IR-seq, compared with only about 80 to 1,300 with RNA-seq. TCR repertoires obtained by targeted immune repertoire sequencing and by bulk whole-transcriptome sequencing performed on the same bone marrow samples were compared. As a main aim, a read-filtering strategy for immune repertoire data was addressed, with the specific question being whether clonotypes supported by a single read should be removed. The paper's findings and limits, for the study overall: Removing single-read clonotypes increased the correlation between IR-seq and RNA-seq shared clonotype proportions. The sorted CD138-negative fraction was composed of a mixed bone marrow immune population rather than of purified T cells. IR-seq captured clonotypes at much higher depth and more reliably than RNA-seq, and smaller IR-seq throughput sufficed to identify most shared clonotypes. Single-read clonotypes made up about 82% of clonotypes but about 3.5% of total reads in IR-seq, and just under 75% of clonotypes and 44.6% of reads in RNA-seq.

Starting from 350 to 450 ng RNA, TCR libraries were constructed with the Immunoverse kit using molecular barcoded adaptors that cover the alpha/delta and beta/gamma chains. TCR library preparation was performed with the same RNA that was used for transcriptome sequencing. Sequencing of TCR libraries was carried out on an Illumina HiSeq 4000 with 2 x 150 cycles. In the authors' own workflow: Using MiXCR, which included quality filtering and error correction, TCR reads were aligned to human V, D, J and C references and then assembled into CDR3 clonotypes. The tcR package in R was used to analyze clonotype counts and gene usage diversity. For inspection of raw mapping reads, RNA-seq reads were mapped by STAR aligner version 2.5.3a onto GRCh37 of the human genome. IR-seq fastq files were randomly downsampled with Seqtk 1.3 to test the effect of sequencing depth on detected clonotypes. In-frame beta chains were kept once TCRdb had trimmed the public reads at Q25 with fastp and called clones with MiXCR. Duplicate CDR3 protein sequences are folded into a single record with the most common DNA and genes. The V and J calls here are based on TCRdb, not the publication. The table for this sample lists some 130,000 distinct CDR3 sequences; about 13% of them were counted only once. 7.5% to 9.5% of the sample is in the top ten clones.

From the germline V gene (reference sequence), CDR1 is SEHNR and CDR2 is FQNEAQ. CDR3 length: 11 amino acids, cysteine to phenylalanine. Left in the record is the CDR3 DNA by itself, 33 bases read in frame from the first base. The chain employs TRBV7-9 and TRBJ2-1; the D gene cannot be resolved reliably. Source material: a population of CD138-negative cells sorted from bone marrow. Interpreted using the paper, the cell subset or site label stands for: bone marrow mononuclear cells depleted of CD138+ plasma/myeloma cells by negative magnetic selection. This TCR was sampled from a donor at least 40 years old with multiple myeloma. The sequenced DNA is TGTGCCGGCAGATACTACAATGAGCAGTTCTTC. This codes for CAGRYYNEQFF.